Given below is one TCR beta chain in context. As yet, its antigen is unknown. This CDR3 is also generated by other DNA sequences in the sample. The data derive from a study of graft-versus-host responses after intestinal transplantation. Assay: immunoSEQ multiplex PCR; the TCRdb copy retains only in-frame clones and omits some. The repertoire holds some 100,000 clones, with 80% to 95% as singletons. General study results and limits: GvH clones detected in recipient marrow included some appearing first in ileum or blood.

The germline V gene has CDR1 SGHAT and CDR2 FQNNGV. Germline trimming cut 4 bases from V and 3 bases from J; bases unmatched to any gene: 6. This CDR3 spans 14 amino acids. This receptor was identified in a human donor who was the organ donor for an intestinal transplant. The sample was unstimulated CD8+ T cells sorted from spleen or lymph node cells, taken before transplant. The rearrangement uses TRBV11-2 and TRBJ2-7; 7 nucleotides agree with TRBD1. In DNA, the CDR3 is TGTGCCAGCAGCTCCTCCTCAGGGGGCTACGAGCAGTACTTC. Amino acids: CASSSSSGGYEQYF.